The 19 T cell receptor beta chains presented below share a single source sample, sequenced in a study of blood T cell repertoires in COVID-19. The assay was immunoSEQ multiplex PCR, and TCRdb's table has in-frame clones only and misses some. The sample shows around 470,000 clones, roughly 87% of them seen only once. The material sequenced was PBMCs or T cells enriched from blood (not recorded which). Receptors were obtained from a young man who had recovered from COVID-19.

This chain connects TRBV19 to TRBJ2-7, with 9 positions matching TRBD1. The CDR3 extends over 14 amino acids. Germline CDR1 LNHDA, CDR2 SQIVND (reference sequence). V dropped 3 bases and J dropped 3; count of bases not matched to a gene: 3. The CDR3 nucleotides are TGTGCCAGTAGTATCTTGGGACAGGGCTACGAGCAGTACTTC. Its translation: CASSILGQGYEQYF.

This clone came up once. The V call is TRBV3-1 (or the pseudogene TRBV3-2), the J call TRBJ2-2; 11 bases are shared with TRBD2. This CDR3 region has 20 residues. CDR1 LGHDT and CDR2 YNNKEL come from the germline V gene (reference sequence). V shed 4 bases, J shed 4 bases, and the junction held 17 bases outside the gene matches. CDR3: CASSPSRLAGGGGGTGELFF. For the CDR3, the DNA is TGTGCCAGCAGCCCTAGTCGCCTAGCGGGAGGAGGAGGGGGCACCGGGGAGCTGTTTTTT.

V is TRBV3-1 (or the pseudogene TRBV3-2) and J is TRBJ1-1; D gene uncertain. V was trimmed by 1 base and J by 4 bases, leaving 10 bases between them. The CDR3 runs to 14 residues. Germline CDR1 LGHDT, CDR2 YNNKEL (reference sequence). In DNA form, the CDR3 reads TGTGCCAGCAGCCAAGCTGATGGCGGCACTGAAGCTTTCTTT. It specifies CASSQADGGTEAFF.

The J gene is TRBJ2-1, the V gene TRBV21-1; TRBD2 is taken as the D call from the table, unchecked against the DNA. TRBV21-1 is annotated as a pseudogene. This CDR3 spans 14 amino acids. Here the CDR3 DNA reads TGTGCCAGCAGCAAAGTCCCCTCCGACAATGAGCAGTTCTTC. Protein sequence: CASSKVPSDNEQFF.

The chain carries TRBV29-1 and TRBJ1-3, with D possibly matching TRBD1 (6 bases). V lost 6 bases to trimming and J lost 2 bases, with 8 bases between them. This CDR3 region has 12 residues. The germline V gene encodes CDR1 SQVTM and CDR2 ANQGSEA. CDR3 protein: CSVRDTGNTIYF. The CDR3 DNA reads TGCAGCGTCCGGGACACTGGAAACACCATATATTTT.

The V gene is TRBV5-1, the J gene TRBJ2-6; D might be TRBD1 (6 bases). The ends were cut back, 0 bases at V and 0 bases at J, with 16 bases in the middle. This CDR3 has 19 residues. Germline values: CDR1 SGHRS, CDR2 YFSETQ. CDR3 residues: CASSLAPGARGSGANVLTF. The CDR3 DNA follows: TGCGCCAGCAGCTTGGCCCCAGGGGCCCGCGGCTCTGGGGCCAACGTCCTGACTTTC.

The chain employs TRBV4-2 and TRBJ2-5; 12 bases are a match to TRBD2. Germline V CDR1 and CDR2: LGHNA, YNFKEQ. Trimming removed 0 bases from V and 3 bases from J; junction bases left unmatched: 5. The CDR3 loop spans 17 amino acids. CDR3 loop: CASSQDRTSGGKETQYF. CDR3 sequence (DNA): TGTGCCAGCAGCCAAGATCGAACTAGCGGGGGGAAAGAGACCCAGTACTTC.

The V gene is TRBV11-3, the J gene TRBJ2-4; D is possibly TRBD2 (5 bases). The CDR3 runs to 14 residues. V shed 3 bases and J shed 1 base, with 7 bases lying between them. In germline, CDR1 is SGHNT, CDR2 YENEEA. The CDR3 nucleotides are TGTGCCAGCAGCTTTTCGGGGGCCAAAAACATTCAGTACTTC. The encoded protein is CASSFSGAKNIQYF.

The chain combines TRBV4-2 with TRBJ1-3; D perhaps matches TRBD1 (5 bases). CDR1 and CDR2 (germline): LGHNA, YNFKEQ. There are 15 residues in the CDR3. V lost 3 bases and J 0 bases, leaving 9 bases between the germline ends. CDR3 protein: CASSHLQASGNTIYF. In nucleotides, the CDR3 is TGTGCCAGCAGCCACCTACAGGCCTCTGGAAACACCATATATTTT.

V gene TRBV20-1 combines with J gene TRBJ2-1, with 9 positions matching TRBD2. CDR1 and CDR2 from the germline V gene are DFQATT and SNEGSKA (reference sequence). The ends lost 3 bases at V and 10 bases at J; junction bases unmatched: 10. The CDR3 extends over 14 amino acids. The CDR3 sequence: CSASLLAGGVEQFF. DNA of the CDR3: TGCAGTGCTAGTCTACTAGCGGGTGGGGTGGAGCAGTTCTTC.

J is TRBJ2-2 and V is TRBV6-5; the D gene is possibly TRBD1 (5 bases). The germline V gene has CDR1 MNHEY and CDR2 SVGAGI. V dropped 5 bases and J dropped 0 bases, with 7 bases sitting between them. This CDR3 is 14 amino acids long. CDR3 residues: CASSQTANTGELFF. The CDR3 DNA is TGTGCCAGCAGTCAGACAGCGAACACCGGGGAGCTGTTTTTT.

This sequence joins TRBV27 and TRBJ2-1; 8 bases agree with TRBD2. Trimming took 5 bases from V and 5 from J; bases not matched to a gene: 11. Per the germline V gene, CDR1 is MNHEY and CDR2 is SMNVEV (reference sequence). This CDR3 comprises 16 residues. For the CDR3, the DNA is TGTGCCAGCAGTCCTCGAGGCGGGAGGATCGACAATGAGCAGTTCTTC. This translates into CASSPRGGRIDNEQFF.

This clone has just one count. V and J are TRBV5-4 and TRBJ2-3, with a possible D match to TRBD2 (6 bases). Trimming took off 7 bases at V and 9 bases at J, with 15 bases between the two ends. The CDR3 sequence is 12 residues long. CDR1 is SGHNT, CDR2 YYREEE, per germline (reference sequence). In DNA, the CDR3 is TGTGCCAGCTTCGGGGGAACGGGGACGCAGTATTTT. This gives the protein CASFGGTGTQYF.

The chain couples TRBV28 to TRBJ1-3; D unclear. Trimming took 1 base from V and 3 from J, leaving 7 bases between them. The germline V gene has CDR1 MDHEN and CDR2 SYDVKM. This CDR3 comprises 14 residues. The CDR3 sequence is CASSLYSIGNTIYF. The CDR3 nucleotides read TGTGCCAGCAGTTTATACAGTATTGGAAACACCATATATTTT.

CDR3: CASSPGQPTNEKLFF. The CDR3 DNA reads TGTGCCAGCAGCCCCGGACAGCCAACTAATGAAAAACTGTTTTTT. V usage is TRBV11-3 and J usage is TRBJ1-4; a possible D gene is TRBD1 (6 bases). From germline, CDR1 is SGHNT and CDR2 YENEEA. Trimming shortened V by 5 bases and J by 0 bases, and 10 bases separated the two germline ends. CDR3 length equals 15 residues. The whole variable domain, remainder taken from reference TRBV11-3 and TRBJ1-4, is EAGVVQSPRYKIIEKKQPVAFWCNPISGHNTLYWYLQNLGQGPELLIRYENEEAVDDSQLPKDRFSAERLKGVDSTLKIQPAELGDSAVYLCASSPGQPTNEKLFFGSGTQLSVL.

The CDR3 loop reads CASGGEGHYGYTF. The CDR3 nucleotides read TGTGCCAGCGGCGGGGAAGGCCATTATGGCTACACCTTC. The rearrangement links TRBV11-3 to TRBJ1-2; D call uncertain. Trimming left V 8 bases short and J 5 bases short, with 15 bases between. Germline V gene sequence: CDR1 SGHNT, CDR2 YENEEA. The CDR3 totals 13 residues. Variable domain in full (rest from reference TRBV11-3 and TRBJ1-2): EAGVVQSPRYKIIEKKQPVAFWCNPISGHNTLYWYLQNLGQGPELLIRYENEEAVDDSQLPKDRFSAERLKGVDSTLKIQPAELGDSAVYLCASGGEGHYGYTFGSGTRLTVV.

The chain links TRBV9 to TRBJ1-2, with D perhaps matching TRBD1 (6 bases). Trimming shortened V by 5 bases and J by 4 bases, and 15 bases separated the two germline ends. Germline CDR1 SGDLS, CDR2 YYNGEE. The CDR3 has 14 residues. The CDR3 region has the DNA TGTGCCAGCAGTTATCCGGGACACCCCTATGGCTACACCTTC. Its translation is CASSYPGHPYGYTF.

The chain joins TRBV9 to TRBJ1-2, with D unresolved. The ends were cut back, 0 bases at V and 7 bases at J, with 16 bases in the middle. The CDR3 consists of 15 residues. Per germline, CDR1 SGDLS and CDR2 YYNGEE. The CDR3 region is CASSVATVPEAGYTF. In DNA, the CDR3 is TGTGCCAGCAGCGTAGCCACTGTACCGGAGGCTGGCTACACCTTC.

The table lists this clone with a count of one. The chain recombines TRBV6-1 with TRBJ2-7, with 7 nucleotides matching TRBD1. Germline trimming cut 2 bases from V and 0 bases from J; bases unmatched to any gene: 7. Per the germline V gene, CDR1 is MNHNS and CDR2 is SASEGT. The CDR3 contains 16 residues. The CDR3 sequence: CASSEFWDSSSYEQYF. The CDR3 DNA reads TGTGCCAGCAGTGAATTCTGGGACAGCAGCTCCTACGAGCAGTACTTC.